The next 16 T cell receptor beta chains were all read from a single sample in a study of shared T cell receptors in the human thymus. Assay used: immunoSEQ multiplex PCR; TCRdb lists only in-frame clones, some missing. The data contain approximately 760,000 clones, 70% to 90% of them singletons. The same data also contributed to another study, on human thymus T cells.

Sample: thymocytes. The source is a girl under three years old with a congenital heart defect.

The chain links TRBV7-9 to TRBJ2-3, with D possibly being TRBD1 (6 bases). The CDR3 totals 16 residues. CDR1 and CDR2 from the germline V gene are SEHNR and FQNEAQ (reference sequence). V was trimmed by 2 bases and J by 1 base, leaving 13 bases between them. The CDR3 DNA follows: TGTGCCAGCAGCTTATCGAGAGGGGGAGGCACAGATACGCAGTATTTT. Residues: CASSLSRGGGTDTQYF.

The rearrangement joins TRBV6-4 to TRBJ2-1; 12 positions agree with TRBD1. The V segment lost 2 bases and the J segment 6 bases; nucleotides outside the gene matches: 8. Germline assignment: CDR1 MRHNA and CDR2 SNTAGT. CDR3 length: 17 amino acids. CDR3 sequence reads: CASSDTEGQGALNEQFF. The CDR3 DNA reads TGTGCCAGCAGTGACACCGAGGGACAGGGGGCCCTCAATGAGCAGTTCTTC.

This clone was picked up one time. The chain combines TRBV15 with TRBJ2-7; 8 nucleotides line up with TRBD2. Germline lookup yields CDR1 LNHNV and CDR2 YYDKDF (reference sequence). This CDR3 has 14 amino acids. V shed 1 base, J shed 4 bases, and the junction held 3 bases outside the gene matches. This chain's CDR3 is CATSRGAGDYEQYF. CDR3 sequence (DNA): TGTGCCACCAGCAGAGGAGCGGGAGATTACGAGCAGTACTTC.

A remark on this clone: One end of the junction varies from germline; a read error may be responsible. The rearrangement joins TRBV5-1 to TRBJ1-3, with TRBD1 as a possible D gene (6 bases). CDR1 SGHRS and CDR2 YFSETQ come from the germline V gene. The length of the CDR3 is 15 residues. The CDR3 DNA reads TGCGCCAGCAGCCGCAAGGGGGAAAGTGGACACACCATATATTTT. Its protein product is CASSRKGESGHTIYF.

DNA of the CDR3: TGTGCCAGCAGCCAGCTCGGACAGGGAAGGGACTACGAGCAGTACTTC. It codes for CASSQLGQGRDYEQYF. This chain connects TRBV14 to TRBJ2-7; 8 nucleotides line up with TRBD1. This CDR3 comprises 16 residues. Trimming at V came to 3 bases and at J to 3 bases, leaving 10 bases not matched to a gene. From germline, CDR1 is SGHDN and CDR2 FVKESK.

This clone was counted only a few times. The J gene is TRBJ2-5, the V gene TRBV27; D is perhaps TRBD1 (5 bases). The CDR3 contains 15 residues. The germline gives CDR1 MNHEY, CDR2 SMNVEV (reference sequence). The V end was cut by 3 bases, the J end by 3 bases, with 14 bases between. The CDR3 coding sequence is TGTGCCAGCAGTTTCGGCAGGGCGCGTAAAGAGACCCAGTACTTC. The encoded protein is CASSFGRARKETQYF.

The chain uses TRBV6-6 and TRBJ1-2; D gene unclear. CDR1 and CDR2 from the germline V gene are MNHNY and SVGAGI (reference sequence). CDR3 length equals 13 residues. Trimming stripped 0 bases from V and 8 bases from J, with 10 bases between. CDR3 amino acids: CASSYSGSRGYTF. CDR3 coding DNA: TGTGCCAGCAGTTACTCTGGGTCGCGGGGCTACACCTTC.

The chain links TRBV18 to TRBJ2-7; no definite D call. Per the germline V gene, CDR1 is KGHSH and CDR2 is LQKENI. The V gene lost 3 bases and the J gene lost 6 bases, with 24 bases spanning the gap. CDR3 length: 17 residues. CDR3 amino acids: CASSPRIYRVSPREQYF. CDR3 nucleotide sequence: TGTGCCAGCTCACCGCGAATCTACAGAGTTTCGCCTCGCGAGCAGTACTTC.

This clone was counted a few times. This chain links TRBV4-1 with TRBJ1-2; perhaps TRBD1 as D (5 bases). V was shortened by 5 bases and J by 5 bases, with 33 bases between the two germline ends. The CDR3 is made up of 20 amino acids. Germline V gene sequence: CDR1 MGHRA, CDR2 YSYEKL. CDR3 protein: CASSLIAPGKGHGKGYGYTF. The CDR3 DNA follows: TGCGCCAGCAGCTTAATCGCTCCAGGGAAGGGTCATGGTAAGGGATATGGCTACACCTTC.

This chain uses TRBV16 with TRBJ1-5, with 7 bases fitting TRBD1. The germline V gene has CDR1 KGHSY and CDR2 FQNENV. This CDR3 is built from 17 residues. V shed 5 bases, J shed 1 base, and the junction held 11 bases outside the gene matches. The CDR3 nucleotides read TGTGCCAGCAGCGCTCGAGGGGGCGTACTAAGCAATCAGCCCCAGCATTTT. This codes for CASSARGGVLSNQPQHF.

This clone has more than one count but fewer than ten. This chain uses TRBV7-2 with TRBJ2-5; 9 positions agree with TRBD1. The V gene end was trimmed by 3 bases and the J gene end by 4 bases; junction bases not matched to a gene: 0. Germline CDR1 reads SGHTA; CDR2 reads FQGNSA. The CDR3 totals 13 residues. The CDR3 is CASSLTGGETQYF. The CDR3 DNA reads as TGTGCCAGCAGCTTGACAGGGGGAGAGACCCAGTACTTC.

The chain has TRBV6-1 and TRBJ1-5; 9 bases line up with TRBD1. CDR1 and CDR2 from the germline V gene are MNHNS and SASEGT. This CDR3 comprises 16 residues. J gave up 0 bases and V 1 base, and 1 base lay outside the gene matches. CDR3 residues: CASSEGDRDSNQPQHF. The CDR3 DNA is TGTGCCAGCAGTGAAGGGGACAGGGATAGCAATCAGCCCCAGCATTTT.

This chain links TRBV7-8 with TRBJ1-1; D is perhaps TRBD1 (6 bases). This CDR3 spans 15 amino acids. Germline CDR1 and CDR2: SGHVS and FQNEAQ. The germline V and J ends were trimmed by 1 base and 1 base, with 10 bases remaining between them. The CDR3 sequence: CASSLGPGANTEAFF. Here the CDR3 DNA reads TGTGCCAGCAGCTTAGGGCCAGGGGCGAACACTGAAGCTTTCTTT.

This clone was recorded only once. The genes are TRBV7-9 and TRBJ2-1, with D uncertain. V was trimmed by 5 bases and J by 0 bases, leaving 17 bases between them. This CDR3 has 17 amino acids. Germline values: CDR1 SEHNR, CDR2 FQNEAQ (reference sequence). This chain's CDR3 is CASSPRGSTVSYNEQFF. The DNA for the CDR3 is TGTGCCAGCAGCCCCCGCGGCTCGACCGTCTCCTACAATGAGCAGTTCTTC.

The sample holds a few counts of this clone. DNA of the CDR3: TGCGCCAGCAGCCGAACCCCCCACAGGGAGTCCTACGAGCAGTACTTC. Protein product: CASSRTPHRESYEQYF. The chain is built from TRBV4-1 and TRBJ2-7; D possibly corresponds to TRBD1 (6 bases). The germline gives CDR1 MGHRA, CDR2 YSYEKL. CDR3 length: 16 residues. The V end lost 4 bases, the J end lost 1 base, and 17 bases lay between the germline ends.

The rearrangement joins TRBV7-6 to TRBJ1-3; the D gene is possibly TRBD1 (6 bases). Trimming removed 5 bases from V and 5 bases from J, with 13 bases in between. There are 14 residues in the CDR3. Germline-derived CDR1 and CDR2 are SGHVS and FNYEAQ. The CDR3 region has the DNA TGTGCCAGCAGCCCGGACAGAACCCGAAACACCATATATTTT. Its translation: CASSPDRTRNTIYF.